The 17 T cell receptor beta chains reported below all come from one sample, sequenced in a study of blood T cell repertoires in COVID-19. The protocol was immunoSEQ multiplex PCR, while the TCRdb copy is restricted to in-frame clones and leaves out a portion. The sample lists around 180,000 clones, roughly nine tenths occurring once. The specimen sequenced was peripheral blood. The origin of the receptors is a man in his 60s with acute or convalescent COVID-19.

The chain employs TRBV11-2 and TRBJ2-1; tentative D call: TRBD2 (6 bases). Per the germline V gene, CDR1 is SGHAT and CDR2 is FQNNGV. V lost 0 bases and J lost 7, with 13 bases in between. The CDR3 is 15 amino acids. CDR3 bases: TGTGCCAGCAGCTTAGACCCGACCCGGGGGAATGAGCAGTTCTTC. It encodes CASSLDPTRGNEQFF.

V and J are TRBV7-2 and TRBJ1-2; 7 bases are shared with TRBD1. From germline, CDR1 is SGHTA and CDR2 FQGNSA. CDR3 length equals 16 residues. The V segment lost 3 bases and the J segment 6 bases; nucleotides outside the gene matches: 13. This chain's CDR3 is CASSFGRTGLKNGYTF. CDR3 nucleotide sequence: TGTGCCAGCAGCTTCGGCCGGACAGGCTTAAAGAATGGCTACACCTTC.

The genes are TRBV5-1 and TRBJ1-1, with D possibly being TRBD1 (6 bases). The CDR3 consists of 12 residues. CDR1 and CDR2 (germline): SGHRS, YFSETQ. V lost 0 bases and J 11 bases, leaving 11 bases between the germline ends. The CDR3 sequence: CASSLEGGSAFF. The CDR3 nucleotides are TGCGCCAGCAGCTTGGAAGGGGGTTCGGCTTTCTTT.

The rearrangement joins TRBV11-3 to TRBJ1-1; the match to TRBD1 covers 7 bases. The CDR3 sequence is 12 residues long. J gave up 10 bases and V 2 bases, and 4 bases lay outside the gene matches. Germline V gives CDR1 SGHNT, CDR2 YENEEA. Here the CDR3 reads CASSLRTGIAFF. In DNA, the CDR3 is TGTGCCAGCAGCTTAAGGACAGGTATAGCTTTCTTT.

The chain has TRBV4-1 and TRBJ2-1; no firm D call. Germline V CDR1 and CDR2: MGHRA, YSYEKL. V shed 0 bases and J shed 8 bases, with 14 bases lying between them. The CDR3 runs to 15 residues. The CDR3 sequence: CASSQDLAARDEQFF. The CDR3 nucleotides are TGCGCCAGCAGCCAAGATCTGGCAGCCCGGGATGAGCAGTTCTTC.

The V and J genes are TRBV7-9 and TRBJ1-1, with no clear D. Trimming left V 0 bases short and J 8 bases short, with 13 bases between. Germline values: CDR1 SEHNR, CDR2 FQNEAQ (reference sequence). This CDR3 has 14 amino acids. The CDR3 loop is CASSLAFGLAEAFF. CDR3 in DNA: TGTGCCAGCAGCTTAGCCTTCGGACTAGCCGAAGCTTTCTTT.

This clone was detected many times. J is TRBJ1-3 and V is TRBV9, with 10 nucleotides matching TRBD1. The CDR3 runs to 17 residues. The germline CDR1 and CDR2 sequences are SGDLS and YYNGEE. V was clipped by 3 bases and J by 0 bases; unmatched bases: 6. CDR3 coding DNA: TGTGCCAGCAGCGATAAGACAGGGGGCTTCTCTGGAAACACCATATATTTT. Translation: CASSDKTGGFSGNTIYF.

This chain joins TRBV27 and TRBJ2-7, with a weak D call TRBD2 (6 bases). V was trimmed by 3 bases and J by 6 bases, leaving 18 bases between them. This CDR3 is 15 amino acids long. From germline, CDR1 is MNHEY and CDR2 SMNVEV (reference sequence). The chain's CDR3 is CASSFGGGRTLEQYF. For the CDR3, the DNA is TGTGCCAGCAGTTTCGGGGGAGGAAGAACTCTCGAGCAGTACTTC.

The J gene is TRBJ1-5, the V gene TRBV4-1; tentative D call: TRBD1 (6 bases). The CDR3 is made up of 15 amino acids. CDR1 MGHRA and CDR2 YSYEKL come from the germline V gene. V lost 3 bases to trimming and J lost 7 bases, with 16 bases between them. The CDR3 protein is CASSHRLTGEQPQHF. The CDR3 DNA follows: TGCGCCAGCAGCCACCGCTTGACAGGAGAACAGCCCCAGCATTTT.

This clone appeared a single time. The CDR3 DNA sequence: TGTGCCAGCAGCCTTGGAGCCCCTGAGGGCTACACCTTC. Its protein product is CASSLGAPEGYTF. This chain connects TRBV7-3 to TRBJ1-2; D gene ambiguous. The CDR3 is 13 residues long. V lost 5 bases and J 8 bases, leaving 15 bases between the germline ends. The V gene's germline CDR1 is SGHTA and CDR2 FQGTGA.

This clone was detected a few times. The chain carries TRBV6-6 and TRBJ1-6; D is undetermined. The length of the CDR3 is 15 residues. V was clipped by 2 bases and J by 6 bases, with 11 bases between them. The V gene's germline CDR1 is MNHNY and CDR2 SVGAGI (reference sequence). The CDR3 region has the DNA TGTGCCAGCAGTTACGCGGCGGAATCTAATTCACCCCTCCACTTT. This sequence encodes CASSYAAESNSPLHF.

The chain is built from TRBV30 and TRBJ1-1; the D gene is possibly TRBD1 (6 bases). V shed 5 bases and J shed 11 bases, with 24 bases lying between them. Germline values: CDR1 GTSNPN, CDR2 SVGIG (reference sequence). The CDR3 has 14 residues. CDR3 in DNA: TGTGCCTGGCTCGCTCCGGGACAAACCCTGATGGCTTTCTTT. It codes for CAWLAPGQTLMAFF.

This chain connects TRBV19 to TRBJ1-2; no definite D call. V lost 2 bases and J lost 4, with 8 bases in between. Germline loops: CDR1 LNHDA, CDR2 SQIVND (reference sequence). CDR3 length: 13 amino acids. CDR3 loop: CASSITDVYGYTF. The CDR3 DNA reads TGTGCCAGTAGTATAACAGACGTCTATGGCTACACCTTC.

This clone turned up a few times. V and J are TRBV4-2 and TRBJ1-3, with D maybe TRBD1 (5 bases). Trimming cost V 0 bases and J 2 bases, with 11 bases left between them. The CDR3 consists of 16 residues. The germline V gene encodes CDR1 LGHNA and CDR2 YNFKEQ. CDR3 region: CASSQDSTEPGNTIYF. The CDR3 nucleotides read TGTGCCAGCAGCCAAGACTCGACAGAGCCTGGAAACACCATATATTTT.

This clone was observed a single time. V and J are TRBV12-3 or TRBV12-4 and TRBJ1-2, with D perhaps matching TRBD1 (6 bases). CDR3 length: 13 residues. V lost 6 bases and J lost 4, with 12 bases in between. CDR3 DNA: TGTGCCAGCAGACCGACAGGAATCTATGGCTACACCTTC. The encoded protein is CASRPTGIYGYTF.

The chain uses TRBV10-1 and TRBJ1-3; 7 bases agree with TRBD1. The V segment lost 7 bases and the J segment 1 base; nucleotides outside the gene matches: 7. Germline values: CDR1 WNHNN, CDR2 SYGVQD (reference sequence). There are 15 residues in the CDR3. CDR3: CASIGGQRSGNTIYF. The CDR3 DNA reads TGCGCCAGCATAGGGGGACAGCGATCTGGAAACACCATATATTTT.

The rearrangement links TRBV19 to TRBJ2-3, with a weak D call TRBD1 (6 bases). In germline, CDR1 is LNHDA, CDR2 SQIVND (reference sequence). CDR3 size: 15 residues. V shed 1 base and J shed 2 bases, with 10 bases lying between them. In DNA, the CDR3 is TGTGCCAGTAGTATAGGCGCAGGGGTCACAGATACGCAGTATTTT. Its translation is CASSIGAGVTDTQYF.